Sequencing of this TCR beta chain was carried out in a study of blood T cell repertoires in COVID-19. At the level of the study: Sources were T cells, B-cell-depleted T cells, or PBMCs; the material itself was cDNA or gDNA.

Germline values: CDR1 LGHDT, CDR2 YNNKEL (reference sequence). The V end lost 1 base, the J end lost 5 bases, and 4 bases lay between the germline ends. This CDR3 region has 12 residues. Authors' data handling: The assay estimated nucleated cells by amplifying reference gene primers. The repertoire was sequenced with immunoSEQ multiplex PCR; TCRdb's copy has only in-frame clones and lacks some. The DNA gave D and trimming, while V, J and clone size come from that table. This sample yields 45,000 to 55,000 clones, of which less than 90% are seen a single time; about 5.8% belongs to the top ten. V is TRBV3-1 (or the pseudogene TRBV3-2) and J is TRBJ2-3; D is uncertain. Input material: peripheral blood. This sequence originates from a human donor in a cohort sampled during active COVID-19. DNA for the CDR3: TGTGCCAGCAGCCAAGTCGGAGATACGCAGTATTTT. This translates into CASSQVGDTQYF.